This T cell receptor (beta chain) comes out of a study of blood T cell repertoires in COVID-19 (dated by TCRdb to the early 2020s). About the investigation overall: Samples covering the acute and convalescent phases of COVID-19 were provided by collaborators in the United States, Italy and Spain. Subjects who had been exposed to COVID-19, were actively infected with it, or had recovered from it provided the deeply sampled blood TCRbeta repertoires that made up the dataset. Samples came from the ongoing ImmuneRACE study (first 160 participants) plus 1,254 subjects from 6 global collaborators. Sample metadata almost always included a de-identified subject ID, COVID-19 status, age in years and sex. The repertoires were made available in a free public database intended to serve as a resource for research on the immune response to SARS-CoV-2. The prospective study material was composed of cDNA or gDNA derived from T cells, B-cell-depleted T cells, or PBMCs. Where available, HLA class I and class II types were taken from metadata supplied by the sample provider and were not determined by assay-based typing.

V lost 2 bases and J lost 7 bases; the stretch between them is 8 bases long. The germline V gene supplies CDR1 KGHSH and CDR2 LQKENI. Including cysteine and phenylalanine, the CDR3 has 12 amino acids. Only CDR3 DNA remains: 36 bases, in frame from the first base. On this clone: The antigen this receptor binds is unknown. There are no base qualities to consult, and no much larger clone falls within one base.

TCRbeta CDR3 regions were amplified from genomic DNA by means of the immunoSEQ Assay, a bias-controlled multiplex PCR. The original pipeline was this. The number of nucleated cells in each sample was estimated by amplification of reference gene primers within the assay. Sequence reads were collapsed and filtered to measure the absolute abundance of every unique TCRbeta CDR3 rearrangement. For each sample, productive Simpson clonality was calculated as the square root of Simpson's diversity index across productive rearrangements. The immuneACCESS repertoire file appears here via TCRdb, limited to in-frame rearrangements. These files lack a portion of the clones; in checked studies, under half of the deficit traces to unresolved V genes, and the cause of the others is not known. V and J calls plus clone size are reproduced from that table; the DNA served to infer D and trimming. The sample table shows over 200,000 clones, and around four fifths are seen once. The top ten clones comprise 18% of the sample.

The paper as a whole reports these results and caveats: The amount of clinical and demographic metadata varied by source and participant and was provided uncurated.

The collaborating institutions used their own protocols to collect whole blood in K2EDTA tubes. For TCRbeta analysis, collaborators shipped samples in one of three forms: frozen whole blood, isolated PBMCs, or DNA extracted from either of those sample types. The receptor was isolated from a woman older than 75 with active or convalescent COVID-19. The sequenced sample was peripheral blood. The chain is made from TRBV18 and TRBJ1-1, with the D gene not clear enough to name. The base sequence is TGTGCCAGCTCACCATATCCCCGTGAAGCTTTCTTT. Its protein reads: CASSPYPREAFF. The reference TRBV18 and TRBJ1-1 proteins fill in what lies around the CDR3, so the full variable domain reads NAGVMQNPRHLVRRRGQEARLRCSPMKGHSHVYWYRQLPEEGLKFMVYLQKENIIDESGMPKERFSAEFPKEGPSILRIQQVVRGDSAAYFCASSPYPREAFFGQGTRLTVV.